Listed here are 9 T cell receptor beta chains from one sample, sequenced in a study of blood T cells in healthy people across ages. Then a second PCR, running roughly 7 to 11 cycles, was carried out with a sample-barcoded 5' primer and a J-beta primer mix. TCRdb called the 5' RACE reads again in MiXCR, with one record for every CDR3 protein. The sample carries roughly 730,000 distinct CDR3 sequences, just over 55% recorded once. Sequenced: blood. The receptors were gathered from a man aged 35-49 years in good health.

This clonotype was seen at least ten times. For the CDR3, the DNA is TGTGCCAGCAGGGGGAGCTCCTACGAGCAGTACTTC. Encoded protein: CASRGSSYEQYF. The J gene is TRBJ2-7, the V gene TRBV5-5, with D possibly matching TRBD2 (5 bases). The CDR3 consists of 12 residues. CDR1 and CDR2 (germline): SGHKS, YYEKEE (reference sequence). With 5 bases removed from V and 0 bases from J, the gap between germline ends came to 6 bases.

A single count supports this clonotype. The chain combines TRBV12-3 or TRBV12-4 with TRBJ2-1, with a possible D match to TRBD2 (7 bases). This CDR3 spans 18 amino acids. The V end was cut by 6 bases, the J end by 8 bases, with 29 bases between. Here the CDR3 reads CASSPGGPLSGTTHEQFF. DNA for the CDR3: TGTGCCAGCAGCCCCGGGGGCCCTCTCTCCGGGACTACACATGAGCAGTTCTTC.

This clonotype occurred a few times. The rearrangement uses TRBV11-2 and TRBJ2-1; 12 nucleotides agree with TRBD2. This CDR3 spans 17 amino acids. Looked up from germline, CDR1 is SGHAT and CDR2 is FQNNGV. V shed 4 bases, J shed 6 bases, and the junction held 10 bases outside the gene matches. The CDR3 nucleotides are TGTGCCAGCAGCTCAACCCCGACTAGCGGGAGACCCAATGAGCAGTTCTTC. Protein: CASSSTPTSGRPNEQFF.

The J gene is TRBJ2-5, the V gene TRBV5-1; no definite D call. This CDR3 has 14 amino acids. CDR1 and CDR2 from the germline V gene are SGHRS and YFSETQ. V shed 1 base and J shed 5 bases, with 12 bases lying between them. CDR3 amino acids: CASSLQSTEETQYF. For the CDR3, the DNA is TGCGCCAGCAGCTTGCAGAGTACAGAGGAGACCCAGTACTTC.

This clonotype was detected only a few times. The V and J genes are TRBV6-5 and TRBJ2-5, with a possible D match to TRBD2 (6 bases). The V end lost 5 bases, the J end lost 0 bases, and 16 bases lay between the germline ends. The CDR3 totals 16 residues. Germline V CDR1 and CDR2: MNHEY, SVGAGI. The DNA for the CDR3 is TGTGCCAGCAGTAAGGGTGCGGGGCCGTACCAAGAGACCCAGTACTTC. It is translated as CASSKGAGPYQETQYF.

This rearrangement joins TRBV4-2 to TRBJ2-3; 8 bases map to TRBD1. V lost 0 bases to trimming and J lost 6 bases; unmatched junction nucleotides: 8. CDR1 and CDR2 (germline): LGHNA, YNFKEQ. This CDR3 comprises 16 residues. The CDR3 DNA sequence: TGTGCCAGCAGCCAAGATGACAGGGGATTCGTGGATACGCAGTATTTT. This codes for CASSQDDRGFVDTQYF.

The chain has TRBV20-1 and TRBJ2-7, with 8 bases that match TRBD2. CDR3 length: 14 amino acids. Looked up from germline, CDR1 is DFQATT and CDR2 is SNEGSKA (reference sequence). The J segment lost 2 bases and the V segment lost 6 bases, leaving 9 bases of the junction unmatched. CDR3: CSASQREKAYEQYF. The DNA for the CDR3 is TGCAGTGCCTCACAGCGGGAGAAAGCCTACGAGCAGTACTTC.

V is TRBV7-3 and J is TRBJ2-1; 9 bases agree with TRBD1. Germline V gene data show CDR1 as SGHTA and CDR2 as FQGTGA. This CDR3 contains 20 residues. The ends lost 6 bases at V and 2 bases at J; junction bases unmatched: 20. CDR3 region: CASSSLNWLSDRGTYNEQFF. CDR3 in DNA: TGTGCCAGCAGTTCACTGAATTGGTTATCGGACAGGGGAACCTACAATGAGCAGTTCTTC.

The V call is TRBV10-3, the J call TRBJ2-5, with no clear D. The CDR3 loop spans 13 amino acids. V was clipped by 4 bases and J by 1 base, with 7 bases between them. Germline-derived CDR1 and CDR2 are ENHRY and SYGVKD. The CDR3 nucleotides are TGTGCCATCAGTGTCGGCGTCCAAGAGACCCAGTACTTC. As protein: CAISVGVQETQYF.